This TCR beta chain was recovered during a study of blood T cell repertoires in COVID-19. Study-level information: COVID-19 samples collected from the United States, Italy and Spain covered acute and convalescent phases.

Self-reported history from a screening survey and questionnaire set each donor's cohort. Recovered status applied to Cohort 3 donors who had two consecutive negative PCRs. It also applied to those with clearance or with symptom resolution. In the original analysis: Reference gene primers were amplified, and this amplification served to estimate nucleated cell counts. Using immunoSEQ multiplex PCR, the repertoire was profiled, and TCRdb retains in-frame clones only, with some absent. The V and J calls and clone size are taken from that table; D and trimming were inferred from the DNA. Among roughly 500,000 clones listed, approximately 90% were seen once. Between the trimmed V and J ends, which lost 0 bases and 1 base, there was a span of 10 bases. Germline CDR1 is GTSNPN and CDR2 is SVGIG (reference sequence). This CDR3 is 14 amino acids long.

The specimen was PBMCs or T cells enriched from blood (not recorded which). The chain uses TRBV30 and TRBJ2-7, with a tentative D call TRBD2 (6 bases). This receptor was identified in a woman aged 40 to 55 who had recovered from COVID-19. CDR3 sequence: CAWSVHAGSYEQYF. CDR3 in DNA: TGTGCCTGGAGTGTACATGCGGGATCCTACGAGCAGTACTTC.